A single sample is the source of the 21 T cell receptor beta chains below, sequenced in a study of human T cells and chemical hapten exposure. Time point here: pre-sensitization, week 0. This sample's treatment: therapeutic diphenylcyclopropenone sensitization with weekly scalp DPC. TCRdb called the RACE reads again in MiXCR, with one record for every CDR3 protein. The repertoire has about 290,000 distinct CDR3 sequences, roughly 7.4% of them found once; the top ten carry 1.2%. The sample in question was whole blood, obtained in connection with sensitization to the hapten diphenylcyclopropenone (DPC). These receptors all come from a man younger than 35 with alopecia areata. Some clones in this sample may be carry-over from other donors' samples.

This clonotype was detected many times. This chain connects TRBV4-3 to TRBJ2-2; no firm D call. Germline V gene data show CDR1 as LGHNA and CDR2 as YSLEER. V dropped 0 bases and J dropped 4 bases, with 9 bases sitting between them. This CDR3 has 15 amino acids. The CDR3 nucleotides are TGCGCCAGCAGCCAAGATCCAGGATCCACCGGGGAGCTGTTTTTT. As protein: CASSQDPGSTGELFF.

This chain links TRBV5-6 with TRBJ1-1; D not resolved. The CDR3 length is 12 residues. The V and J ends lost 0 bases and 5 bases respectively, with 5 bases between them. Germline V gene data show CDR1 as SGHDT and CDR2 as YYEEEE. In DNA, the CDR3 is TGTGCCAGCAGCTTGGAGAGGACTGAAGCTTTCTTT. This codes for CASSLERTEAFF.

V and J are TRBV12-3 or TRBV12-4 and TRBJ2-1; 12 nucleotides line up with TRBD2. The junction had 8 bases not matched to a gene; V was cut back by 6 bases and J by 2 bases. CDR3 length: 17 residues. The CDR3 coding sequence is TGTGCCAGCAGCCCTAGCGGGGGGGCCGACCCCTACAATGAGCAGTTCTTC. This encodes CASSPSGGADPYNEQFF.

This clonotype appeared a few times. This chain uses TRBV7-8 with TRBJ2-2; 9 bases fit TRBD2. V lost 2 bases, J lost 4 bases, and 5 bases stayed unmatched. This CDR3 region has 16 residues. The germline V gene has CDR1 SGHVS and CDR2 FQNEAQ. CDR3 residues: CASSLRERGATGELFF. In nucleotides, the CDR3 is TGTGCCAGCAGCTTAAGAGAGCGGGGGGCCACCGGGGAGCTGTTTTTT.

This clonotype has a handful of counts. The rearrangement uses TRBV7-9 and TRBJ2-2; tentative D call: TRBD1 (6 bases). The CDR3 is made up of 14 amino acids. Trimming took 5 bases from V and 5 from J, leaving 12 bases between them. Germline values: CDR1 SEHNR, CDR2 FQNEAQ (reference sequence). CDR3 nucleotide sequence: TGTGCCAGCAGCCTCACAGGGTTGACCGGGGAGCTGTTTTTT. Its protein product is CASSLTGLTGELFF.

This clonotype has a count of ten or more. The chain employs TRBV29-1 and TRBJ2-3; no reliable D call. Germline loops: CDR1 SQVTM, CDR2 ANQGSEA. V was pared by 6 bases and J by 5 bases, with 6 bases between. This CDR3 has 10 residues. CDR3 in DNA: TGCAGCGTCTTCGGAGATACGCAGTATTTT. Protein product: CSVFGDTQYF.

The DNA for the CDR3 is TGCAGTGCGCAAGGGGGCAGGGGCGCGGGTCTTTTCTTT. Translated: CSAQGGRGAGLFF. The rearrangement joins TRBV20-1 to TRBJ1-1, with TRBD1 matching 7 bases. The trim removed 6 bases at V and 13 bases at J, leaving 17 bases unmatched. This CDR3 has 13 residues. CDR1 DFQATT and CDR2 SNEGSKA come from the germline V gene (reference sequence).

This clonotype showed up many times. J is TRBJ1-1 and V is TRBV7-2, with D possibly being TRBD1 (5 bases). This CDR3 spans 16 amino acids. V lost 1 base and J lost 1, with 13 bases in between. CDR1 is SGHTA and CDR2 is FQGNSA in the germline V gene. In DNA, the CDR3 is TGTGCCAGCAGCTTAGAAGGGGCAGGGTGGAACACTGAAGCTTTCTTT. Protein: CASSLEGAGWNTEAFF.

This clonotype was detected a few times. The chain joins TRBV29-1 to TRBJ2-3; 10 positions match TRBD2. With V trimmed by 3 bases and J by 3 bases, 6 bases remained unmatched. There are 15 residues in the CDR3. Per germline, CDR1 SQVTM and CDR2 ANQGSEA. The CDR3 DNA reads as TGCAGCGTTGACCAGCGGGGGGGCCTGACAGATACGCAGTATTTT. Translated: CSVDQRGGLTDTQYF.

The genes are TRBV7-3 and TRBJ1-1, with D possibly TRBD1 on 5 matching bases. With 2 bases removed from V and 1 base from J, the gap between germline ends came to 20 bases. The length of the CDR3 is 18 residues. Germline V lookup: CDR1 SGHTA, CDR2 FQGTGA. The CDR3 loop is CASSLGGIAGGPNTEAFF. The DNA of the CDR3 is TGTGCCAGCAGCTTAGGGGGAATTGCGGGAGGGCCGAACACTGAAGCTTTCTTT. Full variable domain (missing parts from reference TRBV7-3 and TRBJ1-1): GAGVSQTPSNKVTEKGKYVELRCDPISGHTALYWYRQSLGQGPEFLIYFQGTGAADDSGLPNDRFFAVRPEGSVSTLKIQRTERGDSAVYLCASSLGGIAGGPNTEAFFGQGTRLTVV.

This clonotype showed up just a few times. V gene TRBV27 combines with J gene TRBJ2-2; D unresolved. Per germline, CDR1 MNHEY and CDR2 SMNVEV (reference sequence). V lost 7 bases, J lost 3 bases, and 12 bases lay in between. CDR3 length equals 14 residues. The DNA for the CDR3 is TGTGCCAGCATGGGCCCTGTCGACACCGGGGAGCTGTTTTTT. Amino acids: CASMGPVDTGELFF.

The chain recombines TRBV4-3 with TRBJ2-7, with 14 nucleotides matching TRBD2. Germline CDR1 LGHNA, CDR2 YSLEER. Trimming took 1 base from V and 3 from J; bases not matched to a gene: 11. This CDR3 is 19 amino acids long. This CDR3 reads CASSQGSRTSGGFVYEQYF. For the CDR3, the DNA is TGCGCCAGCAGCCAAGGGTCTCGGACTAGCGGGGGGTTTGTCTACGAGCAGTACTTC.

This clonotype was seen a few times. The chain recombines TRBV24-1 with TRBJ2-2; 12 bases map to TRBD1. The junction had 10 bases not matched to a gene; V was cut back by 10 bases and J by 5 bases. Germline values: CDR1 KGHDR, CDR2 SFDVKD. This CDR3 region has 16 residues. In DNA form, the CDR3 reads TGTGCCACAACATCCGGGACAGGGGGCGAGACCGGGGAGCTGTTTTTT. Translating it yields CATTSGTGGETGELFF.

This clonotype was seen a handful of times. The V call is TRBV2, the J call TRBJ1-5; D remains unclear. The CDR3 consists of 14 residues. Germline CDR1 is SNHLY and CDR2 is FYNNEI. V was cut by 7 bases and J by 2 bases, with 12 bases left in between. The CDR3 nucleotides read TGTGCCAGCAAGCTCGACCTAGGCAATCAGCCCCAGCATTTT. Its protein is CASKLDLGNQPQHF.

The chain joins TRBV5-1 to TRBJ2-1; possible D gene TRBD1, 6 bases. The germline V gene encodes CDR1 SGHRS and CDR2 YFSETQ. The CDR3 length is 16 residues. Trimming pared 4 bases from V and 7 bases from J, leaving 21 bases between. CDR3 DNA: TGCGCCAGCAGCCCCCGTCTGGGGGCGGCCTCTAATGAGCAGTTCTTC. It is translated as CASSPRLGAASNEQFF. Combining the CDR3 with reference TRBV5-1 and TRBJ2-1 gives the whole variable domain KAGVTQTPRYLIKTRGQQVTLSCSPISGHRSVSWYQQTPGQGLQFLFEYFSETQRNKGNFPGRFSGRQFSNSRSEMNVSTLELGDSALYLCASSPRLGAASNEQFFGPGTRLTVL.

This clonotype was counted only a few times. The chain recombines TRBV15 with TRBJ1-1; 8 bases align to TRBD1. Losses at the gene ends were 3 bases for V and 4 bases for J; bases not matched to a gene: 7. This CDR3 spans 15 amino acids. Germline V CDR1 and CDR2: LNHNV, YYDKDF (reference sequence). CDR3 amino acids: CATSRGGQGGTEAFF. Here the CDR3 DNA reads TGTGCCACCAGCAGGGGAGGACAGGGCGGCACTGAAGCTTTCTTT.

This clonotype was seen many times. The rearrangement joins TRBV7-9 to TRBJ1-2; TRBD1 matches at 9 bases. Germline-derived CDR1 and CDR2 are SEHNR and FQNEAQ (reference sequence). This CDR3 spans 17 amino acids. Unmatched junction bases numbered 17, after V lost 5 bases and J lost 7 bases. This chain's CDR3 is CASSNNPPGQGARGYTF. CDR3 DNA: TGTGCCAGCAGCAACAATCCCCCGGGACAGGGAGCCCGTGGCTACACCTTC.

The V gene is TRBV3-1, the J gene TRBJ2-1; 7 nucleotides line up with TRBD1. J gave up 3 bases and V 4 bases, and 6 bases lay outside the gene matches. The CDR3 runs to 15 residues. Germline CDR1 LGHDT, CDR2 YNNKEL (reference sequence). In DNA, the CDR3 is TGTGCCAGCAGCCTTAGGACAGGCCTCTACAATGAGCAGTTCTTC. Its protein product is CASSLRTGLYNEQFF.

There are a few counts of this clonotype. The chain carries TRBV5-1 and TRBJ1-4, with TRBD1 identical over 9 bases. This CDR3 comprises 13 residues. V shed 4 bases and J 8 bases; nucleotides not matched to a gene: 3. In germline, CDR1 is SGHRS, CDR2 YFSETQ. CDR3 amino acids: CASSRGQGEKLFF. CDR3 coding DNA: TGCGCCAGCAGCAGAGGACAGGGGGAAAAACTGTTTTTT.

This clonotype was observed a few times. The chain joins TRBV6-6 to TRBJ2-7; a weak D match, TRBD1 (6 bases). Germline-derived CDR1 and CDR2 are MNHNY and SVGAGI (reference sequence). The V end was cut by 0 bases, the J end by 0 bases, with 12 bases between. The CDR3 totals 16 residues. The CDR3 loop is CASSYSNGGHSYEQYF. The CDR3 DNA reads TGTGCCAGCAGTTACTCGAATGGGGGCCACTCCTACGAGCAGTACTTC.

This clonotype was counted ten times or more. The chain combines TRBV3-1 with TRBJ1-2, with unresolved D. The CDR3 runs 15 residues. V lost 1 base to trimming and J lost 1 base, with 10 bases between them. Germline loops: CDR1 LGHDT, CDR2 YNNKEL (reference sequence). CDR3 in DNA: TGTGCCAGCAGCCAAGCCCCCAGGATTAACTATGGCTACACCTTC. It specifies CASSQAPRINYGYTF.